This T cell receptor beta chain was documented in a study of beta chain features in type 1 diabetes. The wider study: No patient-donor differences in age, gender, total cells or subset yield. All samples combined gave about 100 million sorted cells for examination.

The sample holds a few counts of this clone. Its target is not known. Study results and caveats: Cells that show high TCR expression could be over-represented by cDNA sequencing. TCRB CDR3 length was moderately but significantly reduced in all four CD4+ subsets of Type 1 diabetes patients.

Isolated RNA was reverse transcribed in full, so expressed TCRB transcripts were sequenced. The average read count of naive, central memory and regulatory T cell samples was some 3.9 million. The data were produced by immunoSEQ multiplex PCR, yet TCRdb's version contains in-frame clones alone and is incomplete. Among around 150,000 clones listed, approximately 8.8% were seen once. CDR3 size: 16 residues. Looked up from germline, CDR1 is SGHAT and CDR2 is FQNNGV. V shed 8 bases and J shed 3 bases, with 20 bases lying between them. Specimen: central memory CD4+ T cells from blood. The clonotype was recovered from a woman in her thirties with type 1 diabetes. The J gene is TRBJ2-1, the V gene TRBV11-2; tentative D call: TRBD2 (6 bases). The CDR3 sequence: CASLTRRGLFYNEQFF. CDR3 in DNA: TGTGCCAGCCTCACGCGGAGGGGACTCTTCTACAATGAGCAGTTCTTC.